Only one count was recorded for the clone carrying this T cell receptor beta chain. Per the germline V gene, CDR1 is MRHNA and CDR2 is SNTAGT. The CDR3 consists of 16 residues. The V segment lost 2 bases and the J segment 0 bases; nucleotides outside the gene matches: 4. PCR primers comprised 60 Vbeta and 13 Jbeta primers. Authors' methods: Approximately 11 million of some 80 million unique TCR beta chains were shared, per a later count. The repertoire was sequenced with immunoSEQ multiplex PCR; TCRdb's copy has only in-frame clones and lacks some. The DNA gave D and trimming, while V, J and clone size come from that table. Of 100,000 to 150,000 clones in the sample, roughly four fifths were seen once. This entry belongs to a study of cytomegalovirus exposure and HLA in healthy donors.

The TCR comes from a boy between 2 and 10 years old in good health and CMV-seronegative. What was sequenced was PBMCs. The chain combines TRBV6-4 with TRBJ1-5; 7 bases map to TRBD1. Written as DNA, the CDR3 is TGTGCCAGCAGTGACCAGGGGGAAAATAGCAATCAGCCCCAGCATTTT. Protein sequence: CASSDQGENSNQPQHF.